These 4 T cell receptor beta chains share one sample of origin, sequenced in a study of STAT3 mutations in large granular lymphocyte leukemia. Study-wide results and limits: Every T-LGLL patient had at least one immunodominant TCRbeta clonotype.

Using immunoSEQ multiplex PCR, the repertoire was profiled, and TCRdb retains in-frame clones only, with some absent. The sample contains approximately 25,000 clones, about 95% of which appear only once. Antigens for these TCRs are unknown. Sequenced material: peripheral blood mononuclear cells. These receptors all stem from a man in his forties with T-cell large granular lymphocyte leukemia. Some clones in this sample may be carry-over from other donors' samples.

The chain links TRBV5-1 to TRBJ2-1; D is perhaps TRBD1 (8 bases). CDR1 SGHRS and CDR2 YFSETQ come from the germline V gene. The CDR3 runs to 16 residues. The V and J ends lost 0 bases and 4 bases respectively, with 14 bases between them. The CDR3 DNA follows: TGCGCCAGCAGCTTGGAAGGACAGGGAGGGTACAATGAGCAGTTCTTC. As protein: CASSLEGQGGYNEQFF. Full variable domain (remainder filled in from reference TRBV5-1 and TRBJ2-1): KAGVTQTPRYLIKTRGQQVTLSCSPISGHRSVSWYQQTPGQGLQFLFEYFSETQRNKGNFPGRFSGRQFSNSRSEMNVSTLELGDSALYLCASSLEGQGGYNEQFFGPGTRLTVL.

The rearrangement joins TRBV27 to TRBJ2-7, with 10 bases fitting TRBD1. CDR1 MNHEY and CDR2 SMNVEV come from the germline V gene (reference sequence). The CDR3 is 15 amino acids. After removal of 3 bases from V and 0 bases from J, the junction contained 2 bases not matched to a gene. The CDR3 loop is CASSLWTGGSYEQYF. CDR3 bases: TGTGCCAGCAGTTTGTGGACAGGGGGCTCCTACGAGCAGTACTTC.

CDR3 sequence reads: CSVIGTVNTEAFF. In DNA form, the CDR3 reads TGCAGCGTTATCGGGACAGTGAACACTGAAGCTTTCTTT. V usage is TRBV29-1 and J usage is TRBJ1-1, with 7 bases that match TRBD1. The germline CDR1 and CDR2 sequences are SQVTM and ANQGSEA. Trimming took 5 bases from V and 0 from J; bases not matched to a gene: 3. This CDR3 contains 13 residues.

This chain joins TRBV12-2 and TRBJ1-5. TRBV12-2 is reported as a pseudogene. The length of the CDR3 is 13 residues. The CDR3 DNA is TGTGCAAGTCGCTTAGCGTCCGGTAAGCCCCAGCATTTT. Amino acid sequence: CASRLASGKPQHF.